Detailed here is one T cell receptor beta chain. This clonotype was counted a few times. No antigen is known for it. It has no much larger one-base neighbor in the sample; base qualities were not kept. The CDR3, cysteine through phenylalanine, is 15 amino acids long. The kept DNA is CDR3 alone, 45 bases in frame from the first base. Between the V and J ends, shortened by 0 bases and 5 bases respectively, the junction contains 13 bases. The germline V gene yields MNHEY for CDR1 and SVGEGT for CDR2. The record originates from a study of tumor-infiltrating lymphocytes in primary liver carcinoma (dated by TCRdb to the late 2010s). In the study overall: Between November 2015 and March 2016, about five patients in China with histopathologically diagnosed primary liver carcinoma had their tumors surgically resected. The five patients, three men and two women aged 30 to 69 years, had hepatocellular carcinoma (four) or combined HCC and intrahepatic cholangiocarcinoma (one). The tumors of the five patients were staged as T1-T3 N0M0, with maximum diameters ranging from roughly 4.2 to 10 cm. Each sample produced about 3.5 to 8 million productive TCRbeta reads, and read depth showed no significant difference between tissue types. The study combined TCRbeta repertoire sequencing, expression microarrays and whole-exome sequencing across five regions of each liver tumor, with adjacent normal tissue and blood. A total of roughly 35 specimens from 5 patients, comprising some 25 tumor regions, 5 adjacent noncancerous liver tissues and 5 peripheral blood samples, were covered by TCRbeta repertoire sequencing. Reproducibility between technical replicate repertoires was high, with correlation coefficients above 0.95 and mean shared-clone rates about 0.9. The full study reports these points: Bulk unsorted samples precluded comparing CD4+ and CD8+ T cell repertoires. Only a few patients were included in the study, and the authors note that the findings should be validated in a larger study. A significantly larger repertoire fraction was made up by the top 250 clones in tumors than in blood (p = 0.039). Pairs of tumor regions showed greater repertoire overlap (mean roughly 35%) than tumor-adjacent pairs (roughly 17%) or tumor-blood pairs (about 14%), which is consistent with antigen-driven expansion. Because sequencing covered only the TCR beta chain and unpaired alpha chains were not captured, true repertoire diversity is likely underestimated.

TRIzol reagent was used to extract blood RNA from unsorted whole blood, while the DNeasy Blood & Tissue kit provided the germline DNA. Chronic HBV infection was present in the patients, and the patients were treatment-naive at sampling. Before surgery, four milliliters of peripheral blood were collected into K2EDTA tubes. TCRbeta-specific cDNA was reverse-transcribed from 500 ng total RNA using a constant-region primer and ProtoScript II reverse transcriptase. The TCRbeta libraries were prepared through three rounds of nested multiplex PCR following a slightly modified ARM-PCR procedure. Multiplex TRBV1-TRBV30 forward primers and a Cbeta reverse primer were used in the first two PCR rounds, each of which was run for approximately 11 cycles. Sample barcodes and Illumina adapters were added in a final 25-cycle PCR using Deep VentR polymerase. Before sequencing, amplicons of 200-500 bp were purified from gel using a QIAquick gel extraction kit. TCRbeta amplicons were sequenced on an Illumina HiSeq 2500 with 250-bp paired-end reads. From the authors' description of their analysis: To recover full CDR3 sequences, reads were quality-trimmed using Trimmomatic v0.33 and paired reads were then merged using FLASH v1.2.11. V, D and J germline segments were assigned to the rearranged TCRbeta sequences by MiGEC v1.2.1b. Clonotype statistics, along with Shannon-Wiener diversity indices, were calculated using VDJtools v1.0.0. Except for diversity analysis, only each sample's 250 most abundant clonotypes were used in subsequent analyses to reduce sampling bias. TCRdb reprocessing: public reads trimmed at Q25 with fastp, clones called with MiXCR, in-frame beta chains kept. CDR3 protein duplicates are merged, each entry listing the most common genes and DNA. The V and J calls shown here were made by TCRdb, not taken from the authors' results. This sample has fewer than 350,000 distinct CDR3 sequences in its table, and less than 75% of those were observed once. Of the sample, approximately 9% falls within the top ten clones.

This clonotype was sampled from a middle-aged man with primary liver carcinoma and hepatitis B virus infection. The sample was peripheral blood. The receptor chain draws on TRBV6-2 or TRBV6-3 and TRBJ1-2, and perhaps TRBD1 as D gene, on 5 matching bases. The CDR3 corresponds to CASSYSAREPYGYTF. The DNA reads TGTGCCAGCAGTTACTCCGCCAGGGAGCCTTATGGCTACACCTTC.